This T cell receptor beta chain came from a study of blood T cells in healthy people across ages. This clonotype was observed a handful of times. A J-beta primer mix and a sample-barcoded 5' primer were used in a second PCR of roughly 7 to 12 cycles. TCRdb used MiXCR to reprocess the 5' RACE reads, holding one entry per CDR3 protein. The sample contains 580,000 or so distinct CDR3 sequences, more than 45% of which appear only once. The CDR3 has 15 residues. CDR1 LNHNV and CDR2 YYDKDF come from the germline V gene (reference sequence). V lost 9 bases to trimming and J lost 0 bases; unmatched junction nucleotides: 7.

The origin of this receptor is an elderly man in good health. The sample consisted of blood. This sequence joins TRBV15 and TRBJ2-1; 8 bases agree with TRBD1. The CDR3 DNA reads TGTGCCACAGGCGACAGGGGTCGCTCCTACAATGAGCAGTTCTTC. This sequence encodes CATGDRGRSYNEQFF. Combining the CDR3 with reference TRBV15 and TRBJ2-1 gives the whole variable domain DAMVIQNPRYQVTQFGKPVTLSCSQTLNHNVMYWYQQKSSQAPKLLFHYYDKDFNNEADTPDNFQSRRPNTSFCFLDIRSPGLGDTAMYLCATGDRGRSYNEQFFGPGTRLTVL.